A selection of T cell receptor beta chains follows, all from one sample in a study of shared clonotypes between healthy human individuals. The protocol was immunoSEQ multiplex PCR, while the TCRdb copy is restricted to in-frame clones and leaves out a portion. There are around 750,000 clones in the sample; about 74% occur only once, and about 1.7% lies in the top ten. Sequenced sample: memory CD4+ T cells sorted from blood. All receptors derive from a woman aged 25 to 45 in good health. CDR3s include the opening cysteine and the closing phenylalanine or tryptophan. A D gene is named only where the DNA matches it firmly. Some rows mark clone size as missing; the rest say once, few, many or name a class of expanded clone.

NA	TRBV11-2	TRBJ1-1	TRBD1	TGTGCCAGCAGCATAGACAGGGTGAACACTGAAGCTTTCTTT	CASSIDRVNTEAFF
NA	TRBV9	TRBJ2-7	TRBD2	TGTGCCAGCAGCGCGGGACTAGCGGCATCCTACGAGCAGTACTTC	CASSAGLAASYEQYF
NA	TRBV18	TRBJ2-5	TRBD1	TGTGCCAGCTCACCACCGAGGCAGGGGGATCGGGGCCAAGAGACCCAGTACTTC	CASSPPRQGDRGQETQYF
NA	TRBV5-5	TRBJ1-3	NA	TGTGCCAGCAGCTTGGGGGCCGGTAGTGGAAACACCATATATTTT	CASSLGAGSGNTIYF
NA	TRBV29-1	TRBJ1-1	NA	TGCAGCGTTGTTGGCAGGAGGTCGAACACTGAAGCTTTCTTT	CSVVGRRSNTEAFF
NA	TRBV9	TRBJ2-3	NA	TGTGCCAGCAGCGTAGCACTTTTGAGGGATACGCAGTATTTT	CASSVALLRDTQYF
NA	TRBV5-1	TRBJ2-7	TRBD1	TGCGCCACGCAAACAGGGACAGGAGGAGGCGAGCAGTACTTC	CATQTGTGGGEQYF
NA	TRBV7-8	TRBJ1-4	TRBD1	TGTGCCAGCAGTTACCGGGACAGTGATGAAAAACTGTTTTTT	CASSYRDSDEKLFF
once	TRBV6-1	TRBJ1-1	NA	TGTGCCAGCAAGTATGGGTCCGAGGCTGAAGCTTTCTTT	CASKYGSEAEAFF
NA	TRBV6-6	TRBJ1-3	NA	TGTGCCACGAGAGGGGTCTTAGCCTCTGGAAACACCATATATTTT	CATRGVLASGNTIYF
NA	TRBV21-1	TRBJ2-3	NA	TGTGCCAGCAGCGCCCGGGGCCGGGGGGCATCCTCGGGAGATACGCAGTATTTT	CASSARGRGASSGDTQYF
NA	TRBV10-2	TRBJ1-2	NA	TGCGCCAGCAGTGTCTCCGGGTCGTATGGCTACACCTTC	CASSVSGSYGYTF
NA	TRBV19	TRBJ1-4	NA	TGTGCCAGTAGCACCGGGGTTATTAATGAAAAACTGTTTTTT	CASSTGVINEKLFF
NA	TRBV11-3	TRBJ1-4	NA	TGTGCCAGCAGCCTCGGAGCTAATGAAAAACTGTTTTTT	CASSLGANEKLFF
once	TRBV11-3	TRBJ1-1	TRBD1	TGTGCCAGCAGCTCCCGGACAGGGAACACTGAAGCTTTCTTT	CASSSRTGNTEAFF
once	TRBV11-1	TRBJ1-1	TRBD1	TGTGCCAGCACCGCGACAGGGGCCTTGGGGGCTTTCTTT	CASTATGALGAFF
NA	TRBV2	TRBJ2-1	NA	TGTGCCAGCAGGAATGAAGGGGGCTCCTACAATGAGCAGTTCTTC	CASRNEGGSYNEQFF
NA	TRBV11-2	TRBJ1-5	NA	TGTGCCAGCAGCTGGTCCAATCAGCCCCAGCATTTT	CASSWSNQPQHF
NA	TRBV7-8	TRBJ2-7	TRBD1	TGTGCCAGCAGCCTAGGGACAGGGACCCACGAGCAGTACTTC	CASSLGTGTHEQYF
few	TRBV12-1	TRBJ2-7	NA	TGTGCCAGCAGGTACCGCGGGGCCCGAGGGGCTAGCGGATCCTACGAGCAGTACTTC	CASRYRGARGASGSYEQYF
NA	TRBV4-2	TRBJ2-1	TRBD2	TGTGCCAGCAGCCAAGAGCCTAGCGGAACCTACAATGAGCAGTTCTTC	CASSQEPSGTYNEQFF
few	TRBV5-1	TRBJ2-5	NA	TGCGCCAGCAGCTTGGGGTGGGGGTACCAAGAGACCCAGTACTTC	CASSLGWGYQETQYF
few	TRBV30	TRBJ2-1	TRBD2	TGTGCCTGGTCAAGAGGGACTAGCGGAAATGAGCAGTTCTTC	CAWSRGTSGNEQFF
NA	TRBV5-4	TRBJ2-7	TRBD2	TGTGCCAGCAGCCTTAGCGGGACTCCGCCGAACGAGCAGTACTTC	CASSLSGTPPNEQYF
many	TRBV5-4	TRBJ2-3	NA	TGTGCCAGCAGCGCCGCCGGGACGAGAGCCACAGATACGCAGTATTTT	CASSAAGTRATDTQYF
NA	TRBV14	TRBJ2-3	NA	TGTGCCAGCAGCCAAGAAGGCAGGGGCGTGAGAGATACGCAGTATTTT	CASSQEGRGVRDTQYF
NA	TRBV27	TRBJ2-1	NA	TGTGCCAGCAGTTTTACCCGGGACGCCAAAAGCTCCTACAATGAGCAGTTCTTC	CASSFTRDAKSSYNEQFF
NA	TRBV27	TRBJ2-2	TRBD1	TGTGCCAGCAGTTCGGGGGCCGGGACAGGGGCTCCCACCGGGGAGCTGTTTTTT	CASSSGAGTGAPTGELFF
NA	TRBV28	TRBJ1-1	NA	TGTGCCAGCAGTTTGGGGGAACTGGCTTTCTTT	CASSLGELAFF
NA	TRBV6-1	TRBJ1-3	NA	TGTGCCAGCAGGGAACAGGAAAATGCTGGAAACACCATATATTTT	CASREQENAGNTIYF
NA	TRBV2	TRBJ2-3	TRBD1	TGTGCCAGCAGTGTATGGGGGACAGCCACAGATACGCAGTATTTT	CASSVWGTATDTQYF
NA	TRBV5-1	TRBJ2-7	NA	TGCGCCAGCAGCTTGGGGGCAGGGCCCTACGAGCAGTACTTC	CASSLGAGPYEQYF
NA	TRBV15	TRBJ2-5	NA	TGTGCCACCAGCACCCTGCTGGTGGTGAGGGGAGTCCGGGAGACCCAGTACTTC	CATSTLLVVRGVRETQYF
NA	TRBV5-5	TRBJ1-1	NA	TGTGCCAGCAGCTTTGGTTTTGGCACTGAAGCTTTCTTT	CASSFGFGTEAFF
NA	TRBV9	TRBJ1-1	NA	TGTGCCAGCAGCCCGCGAACAGGGATGAACACTGAAGCTTTCTTT	CASSPRTGMNTEAFF
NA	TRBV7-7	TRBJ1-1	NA	TGTGCCAGCTCGAGGGAGTCGAACACTGAAGCTTTCTTT	CASSRESNTEAFF
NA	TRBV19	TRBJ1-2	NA	TGTGCCAGTAGTCTGGAAGCGTACTATGGCTACACCTTC	CASSLEAYYGYTF
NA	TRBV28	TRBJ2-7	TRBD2	TGTGCCAGCAGTTCTGGGACTAGCGTCTACGAGCAGTACTTC	CASSSGTSVYEQYF
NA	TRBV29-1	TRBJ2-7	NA	TGCAGCGTTGCTAGAGATAGCTACGAGCAGTACTTC	CSVARDSYEQYF
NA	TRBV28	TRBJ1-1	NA	TGTGCCGCCACCGGGGCGGACACTGAAGCTTTCTTT	CAATGADTEAFF